The source of this T cell receptor beta chain is a study of T cells in localized non-small cell lung cancer (dated by TCRdb to 2019 to 2021). With respect to the entire study: T cell repertoires of 200 to 300 early-stage NSCLC patients were analyzed, with tumors being compared against uninvolved tumor-adjacent lungs. The cohort comprised 236 treatment-naïve NSCLC patients with resected, localized lung tumors. Of the NSCLC patients, 129 were male and about a hundred were female, and the mean age was approximately 64 years. Beyond this particular receptor, the publication reports: Multi-region tumor sequencing was not performed, so intratumor heterogeneity could not be excluded. A median of approximately 53 of the top 100 tumor clones turned up in the paired uninvolved adjacent lung, and around 27 of those clones also ranked among the top 100 of that same adjacent lung. Higher T cell density in blood was associated with longer overall survival, whereas higher clonality in adjacent lung was associated with shorter survival. Because the study design was exploratory, TCR variables were selected using unadjusted p-values without false-discovery rate correction. The highest T cell clonality was observed in uninvolved tumor-adjacent lung, where clonality exceeded that of tumor, suggesting that antigenic responses were more focused in uninvolved tumor-adjacent lung.

In the case of this clone: The antigen it recognizes is unknown. No much larger clone exists at a distance of one base, and base qualities are not known.

At diagnosis, peripheral blood, uninvolved tumor-adjacent lung and tumor were collected and stored as a combination of fresh-frozen and FFPE material. For TCR repertoire profiling, the blood samples were analyzed as peripheral blood mononuclear cells. The immunoSEQ Assay was used to sequence TCR beta CDR3 regions from DNA. Concerning the study's data processing: To compute T cell density, TCR beta template counts were normalized to usable DNA, which was estimated by amplifying housekeeping genes. Using the preseqR package, richness was estimated by extrapolating to 120,000 templates for tissue samples and 400,000 templates for PBMC samples. Clonality was taken to be one minus Pielou's evenness. Differential abundance testing on productive amino-acid clonotypes, with a minimum total count of 5 and an alpha of 0.1, was used to identify tissue-enriched TCRs. The Jaccard Index and the Morisita Overlap Index were used to measure repertoire overlap between compartments. GLIPH clustered TCR beta CDR3s with public tetramer-defined viral CDR3s; viral motifs required at least three viral sequences plus V-gene enrichment. Sourced from immuneACCESS, this table was stored by TCRdb with only in-frame sequences that have V and J called. A share of the clones is absent; for the studies checked, an unresolved V gene accounts for under half, and the remainder has no known explanation. The DNA gave D and trimming, while V, J and clone size come from that table. The sample includes about 15,000 clones, with nearly 90% observed a single time. About 1.1% of the sample lies in the top ten.

The receptor was isolated from a woman aged 35 to 69 with stage III lung adenocarcinoma. The source was peripheral blood mononuclear cells, collected before any cancer treatment.

DNA sequence: TGTGCCAGCAGTGAAATCCAGGGGAATTATAATTCACCCCTCCACTTT. Its protein product is CASSEIQGNYNSPLHF. The chain uses TRBV6-1 and TRBJ1-6; D gene: possibly TRBD1, on 6 matching bases. Measured from the cysteine to the phenylalanine, the CDR3 is 16 residues long. The read is trimmed to its CDR3 DNA, 48 bases read in frame from base 1. Trimming costs V 2 bases and J 4 bases, and their ends lie 12 bases apart. The germline V gene gives CDR1 as MNHNS and CDR2 as SASEGT.